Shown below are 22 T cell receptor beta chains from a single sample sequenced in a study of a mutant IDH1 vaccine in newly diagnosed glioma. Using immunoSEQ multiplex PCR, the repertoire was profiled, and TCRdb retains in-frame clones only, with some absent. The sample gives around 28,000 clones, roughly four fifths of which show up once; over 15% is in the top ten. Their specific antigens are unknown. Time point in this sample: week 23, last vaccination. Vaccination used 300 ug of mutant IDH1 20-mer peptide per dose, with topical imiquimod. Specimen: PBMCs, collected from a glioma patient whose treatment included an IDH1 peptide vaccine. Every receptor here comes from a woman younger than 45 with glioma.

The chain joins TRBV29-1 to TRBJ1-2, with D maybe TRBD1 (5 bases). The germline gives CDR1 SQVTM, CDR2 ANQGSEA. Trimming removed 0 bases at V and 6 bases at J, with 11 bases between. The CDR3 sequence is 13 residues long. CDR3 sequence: CSVEDGRGDGYTF. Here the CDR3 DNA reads TGCAGCGTTGAAGATGGTCGGGGGGATGGCTACACCTTC.

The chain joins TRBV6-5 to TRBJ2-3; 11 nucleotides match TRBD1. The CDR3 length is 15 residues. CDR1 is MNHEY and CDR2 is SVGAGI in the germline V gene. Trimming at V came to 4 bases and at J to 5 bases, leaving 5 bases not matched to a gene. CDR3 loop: CASSSPGQGEDTQYF. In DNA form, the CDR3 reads TGTGCCAGCAGTTCACCGGGACAGGGGGAAGATACGCAGTATTTT.

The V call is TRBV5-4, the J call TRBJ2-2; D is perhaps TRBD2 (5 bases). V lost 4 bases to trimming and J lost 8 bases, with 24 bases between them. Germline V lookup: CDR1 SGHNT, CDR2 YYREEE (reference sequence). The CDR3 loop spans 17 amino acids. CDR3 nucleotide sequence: TGTGCCAGCAGCCCGGGGAGTAAGACTCCTCGGTCTGGGGAGCTGTTTTTT. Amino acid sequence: CASSPGSKTPRSGELFF.

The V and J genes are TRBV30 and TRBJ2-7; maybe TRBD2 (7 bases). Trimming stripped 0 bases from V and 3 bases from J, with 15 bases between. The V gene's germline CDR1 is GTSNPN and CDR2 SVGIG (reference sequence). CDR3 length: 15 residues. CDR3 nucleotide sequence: TGTGCCTGGAGTGTGTGGGGGGGGGCCCACTACGAGCAGTACTTC. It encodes CAWSVWGGAHYEQYF.

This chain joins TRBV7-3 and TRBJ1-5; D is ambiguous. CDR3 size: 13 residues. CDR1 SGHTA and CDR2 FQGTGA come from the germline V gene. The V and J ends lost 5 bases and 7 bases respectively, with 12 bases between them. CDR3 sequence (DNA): TGTGCCAGCAGCAAGGGCCCGGGACAGCCCCAGCATTTT. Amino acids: CASSKGPGQPQHF.

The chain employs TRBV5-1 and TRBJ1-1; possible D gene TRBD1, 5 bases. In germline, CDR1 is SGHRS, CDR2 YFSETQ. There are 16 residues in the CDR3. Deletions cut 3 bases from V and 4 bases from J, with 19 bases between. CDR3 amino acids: CASSWGLERGGTEAFF. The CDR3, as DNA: TGCGCCAGCAGCTGGGGACTGGAGCGGGGGGGCACTGAAGCTTTCTTT. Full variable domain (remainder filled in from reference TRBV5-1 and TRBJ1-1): KAGVTQTPRYLIKTRGQQVTLSCSPISGHRSVSWYQQTPGQGLQFLFEYFSETQRNKGNFPGRFSGRQFSNSRSEMNVSTLELGDSALYLCASSWGLERGGTEAFFGQGTRLTVV.

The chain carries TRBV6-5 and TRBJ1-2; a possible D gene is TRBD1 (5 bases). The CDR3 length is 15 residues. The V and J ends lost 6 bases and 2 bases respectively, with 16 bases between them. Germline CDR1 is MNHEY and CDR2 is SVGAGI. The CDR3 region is CASRGAGQGNYGYTF. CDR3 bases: TGTGCCAGCAGGGGCGCCGGGCAGGGCAACTATGGCTACACCTTC.

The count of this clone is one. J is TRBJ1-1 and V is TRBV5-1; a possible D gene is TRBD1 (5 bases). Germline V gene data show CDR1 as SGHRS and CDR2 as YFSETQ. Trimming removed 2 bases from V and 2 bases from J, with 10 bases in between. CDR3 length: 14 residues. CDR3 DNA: TGCGCCAGCAGCTTCGGGACGGGAAACACTGAAGCTTTCTTT. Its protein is CASSFGTGNTEAFF.

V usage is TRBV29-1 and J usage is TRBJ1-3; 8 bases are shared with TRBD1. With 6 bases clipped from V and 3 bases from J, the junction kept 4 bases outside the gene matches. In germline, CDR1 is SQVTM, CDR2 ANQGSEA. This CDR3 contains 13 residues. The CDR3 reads CSVDRVGGNTIYF. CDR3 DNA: TGCAGCGTGGACAGGGTCGGTGGAAACACCATATATTTT.

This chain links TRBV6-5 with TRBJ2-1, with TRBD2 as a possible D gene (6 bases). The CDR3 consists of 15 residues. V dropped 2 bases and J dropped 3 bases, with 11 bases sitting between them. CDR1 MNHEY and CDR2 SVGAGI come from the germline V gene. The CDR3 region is CASSYVPGVYNEQFF. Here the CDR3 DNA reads TGTGCCAGCAGTTACGTTCCGGGGGTCTACAATGAGCAGTTCTTC.

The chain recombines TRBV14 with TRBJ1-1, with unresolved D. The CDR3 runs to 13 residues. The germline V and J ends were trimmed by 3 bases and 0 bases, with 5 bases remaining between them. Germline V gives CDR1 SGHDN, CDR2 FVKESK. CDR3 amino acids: CASSQGMNTEAFF. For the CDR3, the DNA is TGTGCCAGCAGCCAGGGCATGAACACTGAAGCTTTCTTT.

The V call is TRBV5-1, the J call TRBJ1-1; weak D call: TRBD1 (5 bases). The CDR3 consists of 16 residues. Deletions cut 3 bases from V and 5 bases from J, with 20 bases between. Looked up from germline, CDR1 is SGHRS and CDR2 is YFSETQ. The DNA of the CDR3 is TGCGCCAGCAGCTCCCGGGGTGAGGGGAGGGAAACTGAAGCTTTCTTT. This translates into CASSSRGEGRETEAFF.

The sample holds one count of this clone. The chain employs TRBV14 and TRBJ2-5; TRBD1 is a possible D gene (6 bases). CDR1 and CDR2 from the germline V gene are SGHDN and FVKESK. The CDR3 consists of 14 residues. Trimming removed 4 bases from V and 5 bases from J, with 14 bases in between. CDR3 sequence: CASSPWTVAETQYF. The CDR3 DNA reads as TGTGCCAGCAGCCCGTGGACAGTCGCGGAGACCCAGTACTTC.

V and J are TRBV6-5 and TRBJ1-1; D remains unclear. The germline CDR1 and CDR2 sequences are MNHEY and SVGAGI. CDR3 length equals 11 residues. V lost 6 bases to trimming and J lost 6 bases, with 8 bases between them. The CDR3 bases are TGTGCCAGCAGGGTGGGCTCTGAAGCTTTCTTT. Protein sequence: CASRVGSEAFF.

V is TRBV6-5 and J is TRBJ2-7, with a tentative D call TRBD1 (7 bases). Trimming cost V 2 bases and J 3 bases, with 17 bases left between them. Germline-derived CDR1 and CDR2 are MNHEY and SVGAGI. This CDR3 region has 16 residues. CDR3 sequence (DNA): TGTGCCAGCAGTTACGAGGAGGGACAGCCCATCTACGAGCAGTACTTC. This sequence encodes CASSYEEGQPIYEQYF.

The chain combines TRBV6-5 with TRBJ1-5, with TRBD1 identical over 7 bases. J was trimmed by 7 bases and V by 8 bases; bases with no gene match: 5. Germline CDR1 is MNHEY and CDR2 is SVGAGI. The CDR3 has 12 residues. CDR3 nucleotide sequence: TGTGCCAGCTCAGGGGGAAAACAGCCCCAGCATTTT. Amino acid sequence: CASSGGKQPQHF.

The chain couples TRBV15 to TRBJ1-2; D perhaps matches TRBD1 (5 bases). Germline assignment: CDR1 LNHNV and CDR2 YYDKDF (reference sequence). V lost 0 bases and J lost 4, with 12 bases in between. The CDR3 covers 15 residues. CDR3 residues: CATSRDTQGSYGYTF. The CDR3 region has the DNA TGTGCCACCAGCAGAGATACCCAGGGTAGCTATGGCTACACCTTC.

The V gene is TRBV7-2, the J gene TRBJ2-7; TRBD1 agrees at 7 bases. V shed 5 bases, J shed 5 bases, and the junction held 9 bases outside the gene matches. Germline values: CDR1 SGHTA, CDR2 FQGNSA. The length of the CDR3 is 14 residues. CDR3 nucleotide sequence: TGTGCCAGCAGCGTTGGACAGGTTCCTCACGAGCAGTACTTC. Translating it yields CASSVGQVPHEQYF.

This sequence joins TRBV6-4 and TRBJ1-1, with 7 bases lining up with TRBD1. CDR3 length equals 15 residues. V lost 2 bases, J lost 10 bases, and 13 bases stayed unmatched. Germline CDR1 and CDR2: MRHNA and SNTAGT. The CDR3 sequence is CASSDDLNRGPGAFF. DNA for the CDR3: TGTGCCAGCAGTGACGATCTGAACAGGGGTCCGGGAGCTTTCTTT.

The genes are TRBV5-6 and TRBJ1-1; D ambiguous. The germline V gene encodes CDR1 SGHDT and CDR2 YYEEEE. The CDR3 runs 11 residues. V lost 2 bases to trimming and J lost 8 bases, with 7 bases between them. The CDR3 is CASSLGPEAFF. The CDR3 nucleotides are TGTGCCAGCAGCTTAGGGCCCGAAGCTTTCTTT.

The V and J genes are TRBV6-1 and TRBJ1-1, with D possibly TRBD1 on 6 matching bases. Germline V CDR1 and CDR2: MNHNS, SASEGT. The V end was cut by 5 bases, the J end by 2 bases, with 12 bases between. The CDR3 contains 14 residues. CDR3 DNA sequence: TGTGCCAGCAGTTCACAGGGTTCCAACACTGAAGCTTTCTTT. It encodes CASSSQGSNTEAFF.

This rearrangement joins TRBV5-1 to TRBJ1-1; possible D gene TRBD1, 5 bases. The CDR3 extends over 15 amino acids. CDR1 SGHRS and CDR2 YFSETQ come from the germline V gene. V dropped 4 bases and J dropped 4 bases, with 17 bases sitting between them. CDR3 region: CASSPGPRQSTEAFF. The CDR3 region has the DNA TGCGCCAGCAGCCCGGGCCCCCGACAGTCCACTGAAGCTTTCTTT.